Listed below are T cell receptor beta chains from one sample, sequenced in a study of blood T cell repertoires in COVID-19. The method was immunoSEQ multiplex PCR; TCRdb's version includes in-frame clones alone and lacks a portion of them. The sample yields about 200,000 clones, around 84% seen once. What was sequenced was peripheral blood. These receptor sequences come from a man older than 75 with acute or convalescent COVID-19. Each CDR3 is given with its conserved first and last residue. Each record gives: clone size, V gene, J gene, CDR3 protein. Size is omitted from some rows. Given values are once, few, many or a class for expanded clones.

>-|TRBV7-2|TRBJ1-1
CASSPTGAGMNTEAFF
>-|TRBV5-1|TRBJ2-5
CASTNPGLAEETQYF
>-|TRBV5-5|TRBJ2-7
CASSAGIYEQYF
>-|TRBV3-1/TRBV3-2|TRBJ1-5
CASSSRQSNQPQHF
>-|TRBV29-1|TRBJ1-3
CSVEDNSGNTIYF
>-|TRBV30|TRBJ1-5
CAWSALTGGANQPQHF
>-|TRBV9|TRBJ2-1
CASSGGTSGYNEQFF
>few|TRBV30|TRBJ2-4
CAWSSRVRPLDKNIQYF
>-|TRBV12-3/TRBV12-4|TRBJ2-2
CASRTGGVGELFF
>-|TRBV7-9|TRBJ1-2
CASSLGINYGYTF
>-|TRBV6-5|TRBJ2-7
CASSPSTGHYEQYF
>-|TRBV5-6|TRBJ1-2
CASSSRDRFLLGYGYTF
>-|TRBV6-5|TRBJ1-1
CASSYSVRLNTEAFF
>-|TRBV12-5|TRBJ2-3
CALVAGYTDTQYF
>-|TRBV10-3|TRBJ2-1
CAISEPGTSPNEQFF
>-|TRBV11-2|TRBJ2-3
CASSPPGREGRTDTQYF
>-|TRBV7-9|TRBJ2-7
CASSILLLSNEQYF
>-|TRBV7-8|TRBJ1-3
CASSRSGDVSGNTIYF
>-|TRBV5-6|TRBJ1-2
CASSFTAEDIYGYTF
>-|TRBV6-5|TRBJ2-7
CASTPSGKKEQYF
>-|TRBV5-4|TRBJ2-4
CASSSRLGAGEDIQYF
>-|TRBV6-1|TRBJ2-7
CASSEGFRGNPYEQYF
>-|TRBV9|TRBJ2-3
CASSEWTSGTDTQYF
>-|TRBV19|TRBJ2-1
CASSTPTGGAAYNEQFF
>-|TRBV9|TRBJ1-3
CASSVSGQGGGNTIYF
>-|TRBV18|TRBJ1-3
CASSTDGTGSLNTIYF
>-|TRBV3-1/TRBV3-2|TRBJ2-7
CASRPDTPSSYEQYF
>-|TRBV27|TRBJ2-2
CASSLMYGSNTGELFF
>-|TRBV7-9|TRBJ2-4
CASSPPPTTGKNIQYF
>once|TRBV10-3|TRBJ2-3
CAISEGQITDTQYF
>-|TRBV5-1|TRBJ1-6
CASSSGTVAYSYNSPLHF
>-|TRBV9|TRBJ2-2
CASSVVPQGTGELFF
>-|TRBV7-9|TRBJ2-1
CASSPAGEGEQFF
>-|TRBV5-1|TRBJ1-3
CASSVGQTSGNTIYF
>-|TRBV3-1/TRBV3-2|TRBJ1-2
CASSQVGILNYGYTF
>-|TRBV24-1|TRBJ1-2
CATSDRTGDYGYTF
>-|TRBV5-5|TRBJ1-3
CASSVQGFSGNTIYF
>few|TRBV13|TRBJ2-1
CASSSRLAGEGNEQFF
>-|TRBV7-2|TRBJ1-1
CASSQQGRHTEAFF
>once|TRBV29-1|TRBJ2-2
CSARLNTGELFF
>few|TRBV12-5|TRBJ2-3
CASGPRTGATDTQYF
>-|TRBV18|TRBJ2-1
CASSFYRGRDHEQFF
>many|TRBV11-1|TRBJ2-1
CASSLSTYNEQFF
>few|TRBV5-5|TRBJ1-5
CASSLVPGFSNQPQHF
>-|TRBV3-1/TRBV3-2|TRBJ1-1
CASSQGSQGANTEAFF